The rows below give T cell receptor beta chains drawn from one sample of a study of T cell responses to AZD1222 COVID-19 vaccine. TCRdb keeps only in-frame clones here, not all; method: immunoSEQ multiplex PCR. The sample contains over 100,000 clones, more than 65% of which appear only once. The material was peripheral blood, obtained on day 0 of AZD1222 vaccination. These TCRs come from an adult in good health. CDR3s include the opening cysteine and the closing phenylalanine or tryptophan. Fields, in order: D gene, J gene, clone size, V gene, CDR3 protein, CDR3 DNA. The D gene is left open where the match is weak. Clone size appears in some rows only: once, few, many, or a class for an expanded clone.

>TRBD1|TRBJ1-4|NA|TRBV14
CASSQDTAQGGKLFF
TGTGCCAGCAGCCAAGATACAGCCCAGGGGGGAAAACTGTTTTTT
>TRBD1|TRBJ1-1|NA|TRBV2
CASSLQGARDTEAFF
TGTGCCAGCAGTCTCCAGGGGGCGCGGGACACTGAAGCTTTCTTT
>NA|TRBJ1-3|NA|TRBV9
CASSVGQSGNTIYF
TGTGCCAGCAGCGTAGGGCAGTCTGGAAACACCATATATTTT
>TRBD1|TRBJ1-2|NA|TRBV9
CASSVEQGAFGYTF
TGTGCCAGCAGCGTAGAACAGGGGGCTTTTGGCTACACCTTC
>TRBD1|TRBJ2-3|NA|TRBV5-1
CASSLWDRGPDTQYF
TGCGCCAGCAGCTTATGGGACAGGGGCCCAGATACGCAGTATTTT
>NA|TRBJ2-3|NA|TRBV4-1
CASSQVDARADTQYF
TGCGCCAGCAGCCAAGTTGATGCGAGGGCAGATACGCAGTATTTT
>TRBD1|TRBJ1-1|few|TRBV19
CASSIMGTGGTEAFF
TGTGCCAGTAGTATAATGGGGACAGGGGGGACTGAAGCTTTCTTT
>NA|TRBJ2-1|NA|TRBV4-3
CASSQDWRVSSYNEQFF
TGCGCCAGCAGCCAAGATTGGCGGGTGTCCTCCTACAATGAGCAGTTCTTC
>TRBD1|TRBJ2-5|once|TRBV9
CASSGQGAGETQYF
TGTGCCAGCAGCGGGCAGGGGGCAGGGGAGACCCAGTACTTC
>NA|TRBJ1-2|NA|TRBV28
CASSLSLRSLYGYTF
TGTGCCAGCAGTTTGTCCCTGAGATCGCTCTATGGCTACACCTTC
>TRBD1|TRBJ2-1|NA|TRBV19
CASSIRGQGYNEQFF
TGTGCCAGTAGTATTAGGGGACAGGGCTACAATGAGCAGTTCTTC
>NA|TRBJ1-1|NA|TRBV18
CASSPPSTRLNTEAFF
TGTGCCAGCTCACCACCCTCGACACGATTGAACACTGAAGCTTTCTTT
>NA|TRBJ2-7|NA|TRBV6-5
CASSYTEYEQYF
TGTGCCAGCAGTTACACAGAATACGAGCAGTACTTC
>NA|TRBJ1-2|NA|TRBV2
CASIYGTNYGYTF
TGTGCCAGCATATACGGGACTAACTATGGCTACACCTTC
>NA|TRBJ1-1|NA|TRBV21-1
CASSRGQTEAFF
TGTGCCAGCAGCAGAGGACAGACTGAAGCTTTCTTT
>NA|TRBJ2-5|NA|TRBV9
CASSVFQAHGETQYF
TGTGCCAGCAGTGTATTCCAGGCTCACGGGGAGACCCAGTACTTC
>TRBD2|TRBJ2-7|NA|TRBV18
CASSPRGASGGKSYEQYF
TGTGCCAGCTCACCTAGGGGAGCTAGCGGGGGCAAGTCTTACGAGCAGTACTTC
>NA|TRBJ2-1|NA|TRBV9
CASSVETGNEQFF
TGTGCCAGCAGCGTTGAAACCGGGAATGAGCAGTTCTTC
>TRBD2|TRBJ2-7|NA|TRBV2
CASTTSGGSYEQYF
TGTGCCAGCACGACTAGCGGGGGATCCTACGAGCAGTACTTC
>NA|TRBJ2-1|once|TRBV12-3/TRBV12-4
CASRRRTPPPFF
TGTGCCAGCAGGCGGAGGACTCCACCGCCGTTCTTC
>TRBD1|TRBJ1-5|NA|TRBV7-9
CASSKEGTGGNSNQPQHF
TGTGCCAGCAGCAAGGAGGGGACAGGGGGCAATAGCAATCAGCCCCAGCATTTT
>TRBD2|TRBJ2-7|NA|TRBV19
CASRPGGGRGYEQYF
TGTGCCAGTAGGCCGGGCGGCGGGAGGGGCTACGAGCAGTACTTC
>NA|TRBJ2-7|NA|TRBV24-1
CATSDHNSYEQYF
TGTGCCACCAGTGATCATAACAGCTACGAGCAGTACTTC
>NA|TRBJ1-2|few|TRBV6-5
CASTKGDISYGYTF
TGTGCCAGCACCAAAGGGGACATCTCTTATGGCTACACCTTC
>NA|TRBJ1-1|few|TRBV7-2
CASASSLNTEAFF
TGTGCCAGCGCTAGTAGTTTGAACACTGAAGCTTTCTTT
>TRBD1|TRBJ2-7|NA|TRBV5-6
CASSLETGALHYEQYF
TGTGCCAGCAGCTTGGAGACAGGGGCGCTCCACTACGAGCAGTACTTC
>NA|TRBJ2-5|NA|TRBV25-1
CASSESWETQYF
TGTGCCAGCAGTGAATCGTGGGAGACCCAGTACTTC
>TRBD2|TRBJ2-7|NA|TRBV10-3
CAIRDVTSGYEQYF
TGTGCCATCAGAGACGTGACTAGCGGCTACGAGCAGTACTTC
>NA|TRBJ2-7|NA|TRBV11-1
CASSLGRDNEQYF
TGTGCCAGCAGCTTGGGCAGGGACAACGAGCAGTACTTC
>NA|TRBJ2-7|NA|TRBV5-1
CASSLAAGFSSYEQYF
TGCGCCAGCAGCTTGGCCGCGGGATTTAGCTCCTACGAGCAGTACTTC